This TCR beta chain was profiled in a study of beta chain features in type 1 diabetes. Study findings and constraints: Moderate but significant shortening of TCRB CDR3s was recorded in all four CD4+ subsets from Type 1 diabetes patients. Compared with healthy donors, patients appeared to share more similar naive, central memory and regulatory TCRB repertoires. Whether TCRB rearrangement is influenced by HLA type went unresolved here.

A note on this clone: Its antigen is still unknown.

Only one heparinised blood draw was taken per donor, and its volume averaged about 120 mL. The germline V gene encodes CDR1 SGHDT and CDR2 YYEEEE. Unmatched junction bases numbered 2, after V lost 3 bases and J lost 5 bases. The CDR3 loop spans 15 amino acids. cDNA synthesis used the whole RNA isolate, giving expressed TCRB sequences. Some clones are missing from TCRdb's copy, which holds only in-frame ones; the method was immunoSEQ multiplex PCR. In the table there are 300,000 to 350,000 clones, around 8.5% of which are singletons. The sequence derives from a man under 40 with type 1 diabetes. The chain couples TRBV5-6 to TRBJ2-1; 13 positions agree with TRBD2. Sequencing was done on a sample of central memory CD4+ T cells from blood. The CDR3 DNA reads as TGTGCCAGCAGCTGGGGACTAGCGGGACACAATGAGCAGTTCTTC. Amino acid sequence: CASSWGLAGHNEQFF.